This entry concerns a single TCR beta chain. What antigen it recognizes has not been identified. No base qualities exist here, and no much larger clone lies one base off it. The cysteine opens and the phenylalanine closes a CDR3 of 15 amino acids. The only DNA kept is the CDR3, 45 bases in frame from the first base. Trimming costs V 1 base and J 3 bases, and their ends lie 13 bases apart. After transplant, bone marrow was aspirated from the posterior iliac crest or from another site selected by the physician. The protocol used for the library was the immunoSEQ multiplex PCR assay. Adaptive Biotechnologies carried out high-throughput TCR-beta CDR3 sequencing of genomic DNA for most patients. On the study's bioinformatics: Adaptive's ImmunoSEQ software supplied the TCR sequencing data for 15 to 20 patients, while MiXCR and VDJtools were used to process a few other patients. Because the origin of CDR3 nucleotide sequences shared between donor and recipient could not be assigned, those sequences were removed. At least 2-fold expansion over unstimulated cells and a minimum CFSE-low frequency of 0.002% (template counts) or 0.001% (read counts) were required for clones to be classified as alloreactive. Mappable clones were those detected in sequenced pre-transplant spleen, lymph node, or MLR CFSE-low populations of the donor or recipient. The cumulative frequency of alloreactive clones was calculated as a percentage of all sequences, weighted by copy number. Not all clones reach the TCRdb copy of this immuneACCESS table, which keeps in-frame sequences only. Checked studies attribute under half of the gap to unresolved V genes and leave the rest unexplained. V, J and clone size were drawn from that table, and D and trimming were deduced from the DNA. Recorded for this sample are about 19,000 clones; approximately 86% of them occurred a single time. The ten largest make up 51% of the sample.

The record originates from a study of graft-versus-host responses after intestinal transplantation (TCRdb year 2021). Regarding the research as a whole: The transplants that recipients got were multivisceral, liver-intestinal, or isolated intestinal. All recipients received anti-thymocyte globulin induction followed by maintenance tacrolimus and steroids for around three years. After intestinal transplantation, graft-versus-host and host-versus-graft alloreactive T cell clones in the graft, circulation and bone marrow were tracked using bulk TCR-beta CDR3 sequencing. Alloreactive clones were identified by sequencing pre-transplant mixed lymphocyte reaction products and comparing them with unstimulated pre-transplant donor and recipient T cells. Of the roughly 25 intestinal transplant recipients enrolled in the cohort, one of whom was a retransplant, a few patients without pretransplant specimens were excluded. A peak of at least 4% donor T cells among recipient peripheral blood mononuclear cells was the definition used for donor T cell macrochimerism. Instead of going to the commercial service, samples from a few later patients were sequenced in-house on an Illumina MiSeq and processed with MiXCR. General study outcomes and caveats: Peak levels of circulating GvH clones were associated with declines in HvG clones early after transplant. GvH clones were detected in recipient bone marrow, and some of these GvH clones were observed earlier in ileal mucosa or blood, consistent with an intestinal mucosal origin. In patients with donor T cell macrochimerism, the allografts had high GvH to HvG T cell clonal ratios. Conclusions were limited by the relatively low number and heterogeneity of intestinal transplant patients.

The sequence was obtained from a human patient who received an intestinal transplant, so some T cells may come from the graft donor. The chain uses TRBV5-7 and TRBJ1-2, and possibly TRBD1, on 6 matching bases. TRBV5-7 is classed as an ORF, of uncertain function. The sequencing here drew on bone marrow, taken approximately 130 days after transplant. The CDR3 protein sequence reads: CASSLWAGEDYGYTF. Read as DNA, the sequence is TGTGCCAGCAGCTTGTGGGCAGGGGAAGACTATGGCTACACCTTC.